The rows below give T cell receptor beta chains drawn from one sample of a study of human T cells and chemical hapten exposure. Using its own MiXCR run on the RACE reads, TCRdb lists one record per CDR3 protein. This sample has 60,000 to 70,000 distinct CDR3 sequences, with about 10% found just once. The specimen comprised whole blood, sampled in connection with sensitization to the hapten diphenylcyclopropenone (DPC). The receptors were gathered from a woman aged 50 to 65 with alopecia areata. Some clones in this sample may be carry-over from other donors' samples. Each CDR3 is given with its conserved first and last residue. Each record gives: D gene, clone size, J gene, V gene, CDR3 DNA, CDR3 protein. A D gene is named only where the DNA matches it firmly. Expanded clones get a size class; other rows say once, few or many, or leave the size out.

D: .
size: .
J: TRBJ2-3
V: TRBV20-1
DNA: TGCAGTGCCCGCGGCGAGAGCACAGATACGCAGTATTTT
CDR3: CSARGESTDTQYF

D: .
size: .
J: TRBJ2-1
V: TRBV6-6
DNA: TGTGCCAGCAATTTGCAGGGGTACAATGAGCAGTTCTTC
CDR3: CASNLQGYNEQFF

D: TRBD1
size: few
J: TRBJ1-1
V: TRBV2
DNA: TGTGCCAGCAGAGACGACAGGGTCACTGAAGCTTTCTTT
CDR3: CASRDDRVTEAFF

D: .
size: .
J: TRBJ1-5
V: TRBV12-3/TRBV12-4
DNA: TGTGCCAGCAGGGGGGACACCTCGAGTCAGCCCCAGCATTTT
CDR3: CASRGDTSSQPQHF

D: .
size: many
J: TRBJ2-7
V: TRBV5-1
DNA: TGCGCCAGCAGCTTGGCGGTGCTAGACGAGCAGTACTTC
CDR3: CASSLAVLDEQYF

D: TRBD2
size: many
J: TRBJ2-7
V: TRBV29-1
DNA: TGCAGCGTCCTAGCGGGAGGGCCTTCCTACGAGCAGTACTTC
CDR3: CSVLAGGPSYEQYF

D: TRBD2
size: few
J: TRBJ2-1
V: TRBV2
DNA: TGTGCCAGCAGGCCCGGACTAGCGGGCCTGAATGAGCAGTTCTTC
CDR3: CASRPGLAGLNEQFF

D: TRBD1
size: .
J: TRBJ2-5
V: TRBV10-3
DNA: TGTGCCATCAGTGAGTCGAGCGGACAGGGACAGACCCAGTACTTC
CDR3: CAISESSGQGQTQYF

D: .
size: .
J: TRBJ2-5
V: TRBV28
DNA: TGTGCCAGCAGTTTATTTGGAGAGACCCAGTACTTC
CDR3: CASSLFGETQYF

D: .
size: many
J: TRBJ2-5
V: TRBV2
DNA: TGTGCCAGCAGTGATTGGGGGTCGGGGACACAAGAGACCCAGTACTTC
CDR3: CASSDWGSGTQETQYF

D: .
size: .
J: TRBJ1-4
V: TRBV7-9
DNA: TGTGCCAGCCGAAAAGGGGGTGAAAAACTGTTTTTT
CDR3: CASRKGGEKLFF

D: .
size: .
J: TRBJ2-7
V: TRBV7-9
DNA: TGTGCCAGCAGCTCCACCCCCCAGAGGGCCTACGAGCAGTACTTC
CDR3: CASSSTPQRAYEQYF

D: TRBD2
size: .
J: TRBJ2-4
V: TRBV29-1
DNA: TGCAGCGTTGAGGAGACTAGCGGGATTAACATTCAGTACTTC
CDR3: CSVEETSGINIQYF

D: TRBD1
size: .
J: TRBJ2-5
V: TRBV30
DNA: TGTGCCTGGGACAGGGGGCACGCTGAAGAGACCCAGTACTTC
CDR3: CAWDRGHAEETQYF

D: .
size: many
J: TRBJ2-1
V: TRBV18
DNA: TGTGCCAGCTCACCATACACCCCTACCGGCGCGCGGATTTCCTACAATGAGCAGTTCTTC
CDR3: CASSPYTPTGARISYNEQFF

D: TRBD1
size: .
J: TRBJ2-7
V: TRBV7-9
DNA: TGTGCCAGCAGCTTGGGAACAGGGGGCGGCCCCGAGCAGTACTTC
CDR3: CASSLGTGGGPEQYF

D: .
size: .
J: TRBJ1-3
V: TRBV4-1
DNA: TGCGCCAGCAGCCAACCGGGACAAAAAGGAAACACCATATATTTT
CDR3: CASSQPGQKGNTIYF

D: .
size: few
J: TRBJ2-2
V: TRBV4-2
DNA: TGTGCCAGCAGCCAAGAATACCCCCGGGAGCCCGGGGAGCTGTTTTTT
CDR3: CASSQEYPREPGELFF

D: .
size: .
J: TRBJ2-5
V: TRBV7-2
DNA: TGTGCCAGCAGCTTAGCAGGCGGAACCCAAGAGACCCAGTACTTC
CDR3: CASSLAGGTQETQYF

D: TRBD2
size: .
J: TRBJ2-2
V: TRBV19
DNA: TGTGCCAGTACTTTAGCGGGAGGGCTCGGGGAGCTGTTTTTT
CDR3: CASTLAGGLGELFF

D: TRBD2
size: many
J: TRBJ2-1
V: TRBV27
DNA: TGTGCCAGCAGGGCACTAGCGGGAGAGCGAGAGCAGTTCTTC
CDR3: CASRALAGEREQFF

D: .
size: many
J: TRBJ1-2
V: TRBV2
DNA: TGTGCCAGCGGGGTCTCTACTACCGGCTACACCTTC
CDR3: CASGVSTTGYTF

D: .
size: .
J: TRBJ2-2
V: TRBV12-3/TRBV12-4
DNA: TGTGCCAGCAGTTTCAACACCGGGGAGCTGTTTTTT
CDR3: CASSFNTGELFF

D: .
size: .
J: TRBJ2-4
V: TRBV7-2
DNA: TGTGCCAGCAGCTTAGCGGGCACACACATTCAGTACTTC
CDR3: CASSLAGTHIQYF

D: .
size: .
J: TRBJ1-1
V: TRBV2
DNA: TGTGCCAGCACCCGACTAGGGGACACTGAAGCTTTCTTT
CDR3: CASTRLGDTEAFF

D: TRBD2
size: many
J: TRBJ2-3
V: TRBV6-2/TRBV6-3
DNA: TGTGCCAGCAGTTCAGAGCGGGGGGCCACAGATACGCAGTATTTT
CDR3: CASSSERGATDTQYF

D: .
size: .
J: TRBJ2-3
V: TRBV9
DNA: TGTGCCAGCAGCCCCAGGGTTGCTAGCACAGATACGCAGTATTTT
CDR3: CASSPRVASTDTQYF

D: TRBD2
size: many
J: TRBJ2-1
V: TRBV11-2
DNA: TGTGCCAGCAGCTTAGTTCCATTGGGAGGGGAGCAGTTCTTC
CDR3: CASSLVPLGGEQFF

D: TRBD1
size: few
J: TRBJ1-1
V: TRBV5-4
DNA: TGTGCCAGCAACATGGACAGGGGGCCTGAAGCTTTCTTT
CDR3: CASNMDRGPEAFF

D: .
size: .
J: TRBJ2-3
V: TRBV4-3
DNA: TGCGCCAGCAGCCAGGCCGCCCGCACAGATACGCAGTATTTT
CDR3: CASSQAARTDTQYF